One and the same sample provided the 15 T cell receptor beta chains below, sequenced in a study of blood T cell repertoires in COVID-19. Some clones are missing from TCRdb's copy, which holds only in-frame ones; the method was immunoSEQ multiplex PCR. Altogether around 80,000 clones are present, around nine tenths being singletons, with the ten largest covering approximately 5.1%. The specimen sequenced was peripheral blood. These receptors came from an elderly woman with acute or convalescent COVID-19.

The CDR3 region has the DNA TGCGCCAGCAGCGCAGGGGGCGAAAAGGAGGAGACCCAGTACTTC. This codes for CASSAGGEKEETQYF. V gene TRBV5-1 combines with J gene TRBJ2-5; 8 nucleotides agree with TRBD1. This CDR3 has 15 residues. From germline, CDR1 is SGHRS and CDR2 YFSETQ. The V segment lost 4 bases and the J segment 5 bases; nucleotides outside the gene matches: 10. The full variable domain, with the rest looked up from reference TRBV5-1 and TRBJ2-5, is KAGVTQTPRYLIKTRGQQVTLSCSPISGHRSVSWYQQTPGQGLQFLFEYFSETQRNKGNFPGRFSGRQFSNSRSEMNVSTLELGDSALYLCASSAGGEKEETQYFGPGTRLLVL.

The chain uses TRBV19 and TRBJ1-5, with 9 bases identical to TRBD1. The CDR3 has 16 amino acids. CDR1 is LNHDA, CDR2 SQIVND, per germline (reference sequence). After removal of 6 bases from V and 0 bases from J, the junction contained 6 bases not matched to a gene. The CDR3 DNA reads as TGTGCCAGTAGCGCTACAGGGGGCTATAGCAATCAGCCCCAGCATTTT. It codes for CASSATGGYSNQPQHF.

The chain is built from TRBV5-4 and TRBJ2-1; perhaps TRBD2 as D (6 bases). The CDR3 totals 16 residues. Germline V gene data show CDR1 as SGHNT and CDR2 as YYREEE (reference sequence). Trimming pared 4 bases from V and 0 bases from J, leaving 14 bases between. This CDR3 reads CASSLPGTGSYNEQFF. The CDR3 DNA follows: TGTGCCAGCAGCCTACCCGGGACTGGCTCCTACAATGAGCAGTTCTTC.

CDR3 DNA: TGTGCCAGCAAACTCCGGGACAGAGGCACAGATACGCAGTATTTT. It codes for CASKLRDRGTDTQYF. J is TRBJ2-3 and V is TRBV6-5; 7 bases align to TRBD1. V gave up 7 bases and J gave up 1 base; unmatched junction bases: 8. Germline V lookup: CDR1 MNHEY, CDR2 SVGAGI. This CDR3 contains 15 residues.

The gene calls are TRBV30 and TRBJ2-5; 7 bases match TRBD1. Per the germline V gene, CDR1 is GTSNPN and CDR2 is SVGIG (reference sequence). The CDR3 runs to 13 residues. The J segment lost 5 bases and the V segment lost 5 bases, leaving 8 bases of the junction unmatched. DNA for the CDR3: TGTGCCTGGGCGACAGGGATAGTGGAGACCCAGTACTTC. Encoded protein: CAWATGIVETQYF.

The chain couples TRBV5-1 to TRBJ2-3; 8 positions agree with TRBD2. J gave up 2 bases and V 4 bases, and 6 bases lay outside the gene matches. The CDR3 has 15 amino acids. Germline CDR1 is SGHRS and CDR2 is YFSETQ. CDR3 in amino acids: CASSLAGGYTDTQYF. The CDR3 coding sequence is TGCGCCAGCAGCCTAGCGGGTGGATACACAGATACGCAGTATTTT.

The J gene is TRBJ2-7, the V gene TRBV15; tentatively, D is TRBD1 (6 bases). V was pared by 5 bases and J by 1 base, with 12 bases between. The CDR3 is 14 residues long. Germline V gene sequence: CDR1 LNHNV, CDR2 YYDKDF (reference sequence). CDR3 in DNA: TGTGCCACCAGCCTTTTACAGGGTTCCTACGAGCAGTACTTC. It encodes CATSLLQGSYEQYF.

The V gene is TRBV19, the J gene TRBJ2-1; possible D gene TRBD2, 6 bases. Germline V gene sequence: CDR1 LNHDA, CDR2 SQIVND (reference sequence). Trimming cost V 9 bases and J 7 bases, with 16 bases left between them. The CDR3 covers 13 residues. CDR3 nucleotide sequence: TGTGCCAGCCTGGGCGGCGCGGGGAATGAGCAGTTCTTC. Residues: CASLGGAGNEQFF.

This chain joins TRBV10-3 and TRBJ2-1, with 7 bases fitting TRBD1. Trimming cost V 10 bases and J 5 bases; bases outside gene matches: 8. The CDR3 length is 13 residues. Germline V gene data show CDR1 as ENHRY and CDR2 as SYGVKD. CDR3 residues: CATWTGLDNEQFF. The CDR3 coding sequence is TGTGCCACCTGGACAGGACTCGACAATGAGCAGTTCTTC.

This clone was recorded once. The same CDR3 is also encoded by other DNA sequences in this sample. The CDR3: CASSARDRGPYEQYF. The DNA for the CDR3 is TGTGCCAGCAGCGCCCGGGACAGGGGCCCCTACGAGCAGTACTTC. This sequence joins TRBV9 and TRBJ2-7; 10 bases are shared with TRBD1. The ends lost 3 bases at V and 2 bases at J; junction bases unmatched: 5. The CDR3 consists of 15 residues. From germline, CDR1 is SGDLS and CDR2 YYNGEE.

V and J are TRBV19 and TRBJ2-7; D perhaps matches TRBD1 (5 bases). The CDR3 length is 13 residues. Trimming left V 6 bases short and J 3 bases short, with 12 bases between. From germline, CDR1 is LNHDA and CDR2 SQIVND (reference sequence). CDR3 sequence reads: CASSAGSGYEQYF. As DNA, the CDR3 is TGTGCCAGTAGCGCAGGGTCGGGCTACGAGCAGTACTTC. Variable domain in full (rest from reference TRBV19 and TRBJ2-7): DGGITQSPKYLFRKEGQNVTLSCEQNLNHDAMYWYRQDPGQGLRLIYYSQIVNDFQKGDIAEGYSVSREKKESFPLTVTSAQKNPTAFYLCASSAGSGYEQYFGPGTRLTVT.

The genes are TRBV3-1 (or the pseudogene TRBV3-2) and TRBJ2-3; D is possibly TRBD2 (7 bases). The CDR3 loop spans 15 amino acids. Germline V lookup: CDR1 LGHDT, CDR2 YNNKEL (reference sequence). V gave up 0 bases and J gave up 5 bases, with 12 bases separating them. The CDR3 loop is CASSQDGGARDTQYF. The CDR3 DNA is TGTGCCAGCAGCCAAGATGGGGGGGCCAGAGATACGCAGTATTTT.

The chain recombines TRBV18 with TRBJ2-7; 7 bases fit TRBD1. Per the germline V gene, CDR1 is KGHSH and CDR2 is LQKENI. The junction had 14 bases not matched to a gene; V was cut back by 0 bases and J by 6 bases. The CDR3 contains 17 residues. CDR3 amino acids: CASSPPTGLTGTGEQYF. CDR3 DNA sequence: TGTGCCAGCTCACCACCGACAGGGTTAACGGGAACGGGCGAGCAGTACTTC.

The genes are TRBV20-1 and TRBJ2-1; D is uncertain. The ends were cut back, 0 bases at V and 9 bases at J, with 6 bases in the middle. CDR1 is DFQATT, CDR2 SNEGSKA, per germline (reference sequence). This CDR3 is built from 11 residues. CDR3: CSARETVEQFF. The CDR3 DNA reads TGCAGTGCTAGAGAAACAGTTGAGCAGTTCTTC.

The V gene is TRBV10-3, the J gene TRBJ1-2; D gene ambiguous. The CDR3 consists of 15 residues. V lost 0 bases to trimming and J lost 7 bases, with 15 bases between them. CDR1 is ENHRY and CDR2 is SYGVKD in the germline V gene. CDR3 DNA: TGTGCCATCAGTGAGTCCGATGGGAGGGCTTCTGGCTACACCTTC. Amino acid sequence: CAISESDGRASGYTF.